The rows below give T cell receptor beta chains drawn from one sample of a study of blood T cells in healthy people across ages. TCRdb reanalysed the 5' RACE reads using MiXCR and keeps one entry per CDR3 protein. This table holds 1.5 million or so distinct CDR3 sequences, 40% to 45% found once. The sample consisted of blood. The receptors were sampled from a woman under 30 in good health. The conserved cysteine and the conserved F or W are not part of the CDR3 here.

>16|TRBV5-5
ASSLEYPRDRGSYEQY
>15|TRBV20-1
SARGISSGRVYNEQF
>10|TRBV4-1
ASSQVANEQF
>11|TRBV20-1
SAGQGSQETQY
>13|TRBV29-1
SAPGGRYMGGEQF
>11|TRBV5-1
ASSLGGVNIQY
>12|TRBV20-1
SARVPGGRVKLF
>13|TRBV20-1
SATALREVWNEQF
>13|TRBV2
ASREWQGSYNEQF
>11|TRBV7-9
ASRLTGGYGYT
>9|TRBV12-3/TRBV12-4
ASARGRGQY
>14|TRBV20-1
SAGTSGGLPYNEQF
>12|TRBV4-1
ASSQVVATETQY
>10|TRBV6-5
ASTGRGEEAF
>13|TRBV12-3/TRBV12-4
ASSPLDSVQETQF
>15|TRBV9
ASSVGGNSRAKNIQY
>13|TRBV29-1
SVERLAGGTGELF
>13|TRBV7-3
ASSFIAGGYNEQY
>13|TRBV12-3/TRBV12-4
ASSPTAYSYNEQF
>13|TRBV19
ASSRGDRDTYEQY
>16|TRBV12-3/TRBV12-4
ASSHRSVSGSPYNEQF
>10|TRBV15
ATSSQGNIQY
>12|TRBV2
ASSGVAGGHEQF
>15|TRBV12-3/TRBV12-4
ASSLALTPVWYNEQF
>15|TRBV3-1
ASSQVRPSRNSYEQY
>15|TRBV5-1
ASSLIRLAGGAYEQY
>14|TRBV3-1
ASSWDRIATNEKLF
>12|TRBV29-1
SVEDPQGAHGYT
>9|TRBV20-1
SARSSYGYT
>13|TRBV20-1
SATPASGSRDTQY
>12|TRBV12-3/TRBV12-4
ASKPGQEFNEQY